A single sample is the source of the 18 T cell receptor beta chains below, sequenced in a study of sequential checkpoint blockade in melanoma. Produced via immunoSEQ multiplex PCR; TCRdb's table is partial and in-frame only. The table lists 35,000 to 45,000 clones, roughly 86% of them singletons. Treatment of the sample: randomized to nivolumab then ipilimumab (arm A) or the reverse (arm B). The source material was CD8+ T cells sorted from blood (inferred from file names), sampled from a patient given nivolumab and ipilimumab in sequence. These receptors were taken from a human donor with melanoma.

The genes are TRBV27 and TRBJ1-1; maybe TRBD1 (5 bases). The CDR3 extends over 13 amino acids. Deletions cut 3 bases from V and 1 base from J, with 6 bases between. The germline V gene has CDR1 MNHEY and CDR2 SMNVEV (reference sequence). The CDR3 loop is CASSFGANTEAFF. The CDR3 DNA is TGTGCCAGCAGTTTTGGGGCGAACACTGAAGCTTTCTTT.

V is TRBV6-1 and J is TRBJ2-1, with a weak D call TRBD1 (6 bases). The germline gives CDR1 MNHNS, CDR2 SASEGT. The CDR3 sequence is 13 residues long. With 10 bases removed from V and 5 bases from J, the gap between germline ends came to 15 bases. Written as DNA, the CDR3 is TGTGCCACCACCGTCTCAGGGGACAATGAGCAGTTCTTC. Translation: CATTVSGDNEQFF.

The V call is TRBV28, the J call TRBJ2-7; the D gene is possibly TRBD2 (5 bases). V was pared by 7 bases and J by 6 bases, with 19 bases between. The CDR3 has 14 residues. Germline V CDR1 and CDR2: MDHEN, SYDVKM. In DNA, the CDR3 is TGTGCCAGCATACAAGGCGAGGGAGTAGGCGAGCAGTACTTC. This encodes CASIQGEGVGEQYF. The full variable domain, completed using reference TRBV28 and TRBJ2-7, is DVKVTQSSRYLVKRTGEKVFLECVQDMDHENMFWYRQDPGLGLRLIYFSYDVKMKEKGDIPEGYSVSREKKERFSLILESASTNQTSMYLCASIQGEGVGEQYFGPGTRLTVT.

The rearrangement links TRBV5-6 to TRBJ2-7; D not resolved. Germline-derived CDR1 and CDR2 are SGHDT and YYEEEE. V lost 4 bases to trimming and J lost 6 bases, with 8 bases between them. This CDR3 comprises 11 residues. CDR3 protein: CASSEVGEQYF. The CDR3 DNA reads as TGTGCCAGCAGCGAGGTGGGCGAGCAGTACTTC.

V gene TRBV5-4 combines with J gene TRBJ2-2, with 8 bases lining up with TRBD1. Trimming removed 3 bases from V and 1 base from J; junction bases left unmatched: 2. The CDR3 covers 15 residues. Germline CDR1 is SGHNT and CDR2 is YYREEE (reference sequence). The CDR3 region is CASSWGTGNTGELFF. CDR3 coding DNA: TGTGCCAGCAGCTGGGGGACAGGGAACACCGGGGAGCTGTTTTTT.

The rearrangement links TRBV2 to TRBJ2-5; the D gene is possibly TRBD2 (5 bases). V was clipped by 2 bases and J by 4 bases, with 14 bases between them. This CDR3 has 15 amino acids. CDR1 is SNHLY and CDR2 is FYNNEI in the germline V gene. In DNA form, the CDR3 reads TGTGCCAGCAGTGAAATAGGGCTAGCAGTAGAGACCCAGTACTTC. Amino acid sequence: CASSEIGLAVETQYF.

This sequence joins TRBV5-4 and TRBJ2-2; 10 bases line up with TRBD2. The V gene's germline CDR1 is SGHNT and CDR2 YYREEE (reference sequence). J lost 5 bases, V lost 0 bases, and 4 bases had no gene match. The length of the CDR3 is 16 residues. The CDR3 DNA sequence: TGTGCCAGCAGCTTGGGGGCTAGCGGGGGAACCGGGGAGCTGTTTTTT. It yields the protein CASSLGASGGTGELFF. Based on the CDR3 plus reference TRBV5-4 and TRBJ2-2, the full variable domain is ETGVTQSPTHLIKTRGQQVTLRCSSQSGHNTVSWYQQALGQGPQFIFQYYREEENGRGNFPPRFSGLQFPNYSSELNVNALELDDSALYLCASSLGASGGTGELFFGEGSRLTVL.

The V call is TRBV7-3, the J call TRBJ2-3; no clear D. The CDR3 has 13 amino acids. V was trimmed by 2 bases and J by 8 bases, leaving 11 bases between them. Germline V gives CDR1 SGHTA, CDR2 FQGTGA. In DNA form, the CDR3 reads TGTGCCAGCAGCTTAGTCTCTCTAGGTACGCAGTATTTT. This sequence encodes CASSLVSLGTQYF.

CDR3 bases: TGTGCCAGCAGCCCCTCGCTGGGGGGGCCGTACACTGAAGCTTTCTTT. Encoded protein: CASSPSLGGPYTEAFF. V is TRBV7-6 and J is TRBJ1-1; possibly TRBD1 for D (6 bases). There are 16 residues in the CDR3. In germline, CDR1 is SGHVS, CDR2 FNYEAQ. V was trimmed by 5 bases and J by 3 bases, leaving 19 bases between them.

The chain joins TRBV4-1 to TRBJ2-3, with 7 bases that match TRBD1. CDR3 size: 15 residues. After removal of 2 bases from V and 1 base from J, the junction contained 3 bases not matched to a gene. Germline V lookup: CDR1 MGHRA, CDR2 YSYEKL. CDR3 loop: CASSQRQGGTDTQYF. The CDR3 DNA reads TGCGCCAGCAGCCAACGTCAGGGGGGCACAGATACGCAGTATTTT.

Written as DNA, the CDR3 is TGTGCCAGCAGTGCCCATACAGGGGGCCGAGAGACCCAGTACTTC. Amino acid sequence: CASSAHTGGRETQYF. This chain joins TRBV6-5 and TRBJ2-5, with 9 nucleotides matching TRBD1. Trimming at V came to 5 bases and at J to 4 bases, leaving 8 bases not matched to a gene. The CDR3 is made up of 15 amino acids. Per germline, CDR1 MNHEY and CDR2 SVGAGI.

This sequence joins TRBV15 and TRBJ2-7; D uncertain. Trimming took off 0 bases at V and 2 bases at J, with 11 bases between the two ends. The germline V gene has CDR1 LNHNV and CDR2 YYDKDF (reference sequence). CDR3 length: 15 amino acids. CDR3 protein: CATSRDDSDPYEQYF. The CDR3 region has the DNA TGTGCCACCAGCAGAGATGACTCAGACCCCTACGAGCAGTACTTC.

DNA of the CDR3: TGTGCCAGCAGTTCCCTTCCCGGGGGATACACCGGGGAGCTGTTTTTT. It translates to CASSSLPGGYTGELFF. This chain joins TRBV27 and TRBJ2-2; possibly TRBD2 for D (6 bases). Germline V gene sequence: CDR1 MNHEY, CDR2 SMNVEV (reference sequence). The CDR3 covers 16 residues. Trimming took off 4 bases at V and 3 bases at J, with 15 bases between the two ends.

The chain has TRBV6-4 and TRBJ1-1; weak D call: TRBD1 (6 bases). Trimming removed 0 bases from V and 4 bases from J, with 21 bases in between. This CDR3 has 18 residues. Germline CDR1 reads MRHNA; CDR2 reads SNTAGT. The CDR3 sequence: CASSDSSGGLGGSTEAFF. The CDR3 region has the DNA TGTGCCAGCAGTGACTCGTCGGGGGGACTCGGGGGCTCCACTGAAGCTTTCTTT.

The chain is built from TRBV15 and TRBJ2-3; D is undetermined. The germline gives CDR1 LNHNV, CDR2 YYDKDF (reference sequence). The CDR3 is 13 residues long. V gave up 3 bases and J gave up 0 bases, with 4 bases separating them. This CDR3 is CATSRQSTDTQYF. DNA for the CDR3: TGTGCCACCAGCAGGCAGAGCACAGATACGCAGTATTTT.

This sequence joins TRBV4-1 and TRBJ1-5; D gene unclear. Germline lookup yields CDR1 MGHRA and CDR2 YSYEKL. The CDR3 is 15 amino acids. With 1 base removed from V and 0 bases from J, the gap between germline ends came to 7 bases. The CDR3, as DNA: TGCGCCAGCAGCCAAGGTGGCGGTAGCAATCAGCCCCAGCATTTT. Protein: CASSQGGGSNQPQHF.

The rearrangement joins TRBV28 to TRBJ2-7, with 7 bases aligning to TRBD2. Losses at the gene ends were 3 bases for V and 7 bases for J; bases not matched to a gene: 6. Germline CDR1 and CDR2: MDHEN and SYDVKM. The CDR3 covers 13 residues. The CDR3 reads CASSFRASGEQYF. The CDR3 DNA reads as TGTGCCAGCAGTTTTCGGGCTAGCGGTGAGCAGTACTTC.

The CDR3 bases are TGTGCCAGCAGCTCACCGGGAGACACGTCAGAGACCCAGTACTTC. Its translation is CASSSPGDTSETQYF. The chain employs TRBV4-2 and TRBJ2-5, with D possibly TRBD2 on 6 matching bases. V shed 5 bases and J shed 4 bases, with 17 bases lying between them. The CDR3 spans 15 residues. CDR1 LGHNA and CDR2 YNFKEQ come from the germline V gene.